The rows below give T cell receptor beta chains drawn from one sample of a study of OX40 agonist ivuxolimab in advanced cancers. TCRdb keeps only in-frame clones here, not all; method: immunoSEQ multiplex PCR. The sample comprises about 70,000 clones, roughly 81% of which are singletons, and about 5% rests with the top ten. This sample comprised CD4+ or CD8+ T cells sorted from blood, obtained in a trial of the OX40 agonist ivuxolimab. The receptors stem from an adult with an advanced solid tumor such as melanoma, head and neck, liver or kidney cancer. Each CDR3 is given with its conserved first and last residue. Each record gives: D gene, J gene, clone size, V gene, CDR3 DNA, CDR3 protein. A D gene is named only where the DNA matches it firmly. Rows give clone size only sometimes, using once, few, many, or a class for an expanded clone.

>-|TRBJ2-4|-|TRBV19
TGTGCCAGTAGTATAGCGGGGGCCAAAAACATTCAGTACTTC
CASSIAGAKNIQYF
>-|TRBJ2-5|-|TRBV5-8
TGTGCCAGCAGCTTAGGACAGAGCGGCGAGACCCAGTACTTC
CASSLGQSGETQYF
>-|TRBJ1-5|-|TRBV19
TGTGCCAGTAGTATAGCGGGGGGCAATCAGCCCCAGCATTTT
CASSIAGGNQPQHF
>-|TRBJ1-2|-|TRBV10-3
TGTGCCATCAGCCAGCAAACCCTGAACTATGGCTACACCTTC
CAISQQTLNYGYTF
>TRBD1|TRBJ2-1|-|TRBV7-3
TGTGCCAGCAGCCCTTTTGGGGACAGCGGTTCCTACAATGAGCAGTTCTTC
CASSPFGDSGSYNEQFF
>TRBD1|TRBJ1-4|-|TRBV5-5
TGTGCCAGCAGCTTTGGGACAGGGTATGAAAAACTGTTTTTT
CASSFGTGYEKLFF
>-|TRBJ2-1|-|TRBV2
TGTGCCAGCACCGTTGGCAGGGGGGCGCGAGATAATGAGCAGTTCTTC
CASTVGRGARDNEQFF
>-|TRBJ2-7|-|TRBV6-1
TGTGCCAGCAGTGATTCGGGAGCGGAGGGATCCTACGAGCAGTACTTC
CASSDSGAEGSYEQYF
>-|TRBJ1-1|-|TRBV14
TGTGCCAGCAGCCAAGTCATTAGTGGTGAAGCTTTCTTT
CASSQVISGEAFF
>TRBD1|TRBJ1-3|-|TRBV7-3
TGTGCCAGCAGCTTAGAGGGGGCGGCCCGAAACACCATATATTTT
CASSLEGAARNTIYF
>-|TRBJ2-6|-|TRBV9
TGTGCCAGCAGCGCGAGGACACTGGAGGCTGGGGCCAACGTCCTGACTTTC
CASSARTLEAGANVLTF
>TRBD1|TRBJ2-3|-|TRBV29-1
TGCAGCGTTCTTCTACAGGGGTCCCGAGATACGCAGTATTTT
CSVLLQGSRDTQYF
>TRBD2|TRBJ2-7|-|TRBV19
TGTGCCATCCCCCCGGGAGGTAGTCACTCCTACGAGCAGTACTTC
CAIPPGGSHSYEQYF
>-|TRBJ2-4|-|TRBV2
TGTGCCAGCAGTGTACAGGGTACCCCAGGCAAAAACATTCAGTACTTC
CASSVQGTPGKNIQYF
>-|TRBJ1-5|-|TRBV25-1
TGTGCCAGCAGTGATGCCGGGGGAGCGGGGTTCAATCAGCCCCAGCATTTT
CASSDAGGAGFNQPQHF
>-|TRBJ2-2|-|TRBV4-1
TGCGCCAGCAGCCTCCGGGACGAGACGAACACCGGGGAGCTGTTTTTT
CASSLRDETNTGELFF
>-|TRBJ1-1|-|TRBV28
TGTGCCAGCAGGACAGACCTGAACACTGAAGCTTTCTTT
CASRTDLNTEAFF
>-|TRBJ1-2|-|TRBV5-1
TGCGCCAGCAGCTTGGGCGGAGGTACCCCAGGCTACACCTTC
CASSLGGGTPGYTF
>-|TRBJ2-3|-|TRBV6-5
TGTGCCAGCAGTTACTGGGTTGGAGATACGCAGTATTTT
CASSYWVGDTQYF
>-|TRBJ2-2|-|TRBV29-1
TGCAGCGCAGGACAGAACACCGGGGAGCTGTTTTTT
CSAGQNTGELFF
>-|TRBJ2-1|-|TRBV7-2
TGTGCCAGCAGCTTAATGTCTAGCCGTGACAATGAGCAGTTCTTC
CASSLMSSRDNEQFF
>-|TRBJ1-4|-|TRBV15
TGTGCCACCAGCGTGGCGCCGGTCCCCGGGCATGAAAAACTGTTTTTT
CATSVAPVPGHEKLFF
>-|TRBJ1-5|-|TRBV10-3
TGTGCCATCAGCCCAAACGGCAGCAATCAGCCCCAGCATTTT
CAISPNGSNQPQHF
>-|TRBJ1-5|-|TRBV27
TGTGCCAGCAGTTTATCGATTGGCCAGGGCGATTTTCAGCCCCAGCATTTT
CASSLSIGQGDFQPQHF
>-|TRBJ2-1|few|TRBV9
TGTGCCAGCAGCGTAGGAGGAGGCCTTCCCAATGAGCAGTTCTTC
CASSVGGGLPNEQFF
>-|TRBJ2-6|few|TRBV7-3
TGTGCCAGCAGCTTAACACCCGGACAACCGAGGGGTAACTCTGGGGCCAACGTCCTGACTTTC
CASSLTPGQPRGNSGANVLTF
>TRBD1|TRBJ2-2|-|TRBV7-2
TGTGCCAGCAGCTTAGCAGACAGGGACACCGGGGAGCTGTTTTTT
CASSLADRDTGELFF
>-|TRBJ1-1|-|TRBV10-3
TGTGCCATCAGTACGGGACTCACGAACACTGAAGCTTTCTTT
CAISTGLTNTEAFF
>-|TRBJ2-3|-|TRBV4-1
TGCGCCAGCAGCCCTGCTTCGGGGACAGATACGCAGTATTTT
CASSPASGTDTQYF
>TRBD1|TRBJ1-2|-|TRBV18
TGTGCCAGCTCCCCGGGACAGGGGGCCAAGAGCTATGGCTACACCTTC
CASSPGQGAKSYGYTF
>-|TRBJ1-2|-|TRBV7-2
TGTGCCAGCAGCCCGTACACCCCTAGGGATAACTATGGCTACACCTTC
CASSPYTPRDNYGYTF
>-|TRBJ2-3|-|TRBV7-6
TGTGCCAGCAGCGCCTTACCCGGGCTCATGAGCACAGATACGCAGTATTTT
CASSALPGLMSTDTQYF
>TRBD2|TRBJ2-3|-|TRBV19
TGTGCCAGTAGTAGGAGCGGGAGGGCGGGGTTTGGATTGCCAGATACGCAGTATTTT
CASSRSGRAGFGLPDTQYF
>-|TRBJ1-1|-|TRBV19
TGTGCCAGTAGTTCCCAAAGAACGACTGAAGCTTTCTTT
CASSSQRTTEAFF
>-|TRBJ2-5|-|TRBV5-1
TGCGCCAGCAGCTTGCTGAGGGCACTTCAAGAGACCCAGTACTTC
CASSLLRALQETQYF
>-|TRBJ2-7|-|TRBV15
TGTGCCACCAGCAGAGATCTACCGATCTCCTACGAGCAGTACTTC
CATSRDLPISYEQYF
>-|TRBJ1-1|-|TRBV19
TGTGCCAGTAGTATACTGCCCGGTGGTCTGGGGTCTGAAGCTTTCTTT
CASSILPGGLGSEAFF
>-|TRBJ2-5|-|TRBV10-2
TGCGCCAGCAGAGACACTCCCAAGGGAGAGACCCAGTACTTC
CASRDTPKGETQYF
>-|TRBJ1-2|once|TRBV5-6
TGTGCCAGCAGCGGGGCGAGTGCGGGTAACTATGGCTACACCTTC
CASSGASAGNYGYTF
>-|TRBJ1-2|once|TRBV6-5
TGTGCCAGCAGTCCCCGGACAGCCCAAGGCGATGGCTACACCTTC
CASSPRTAQGDGYTF
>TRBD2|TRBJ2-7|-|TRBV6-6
TGTGCCAGCAGTTCGCCGACTAGCGGGAGATACGAGCAGTACTTC
CASSSPTSGRYEQYF
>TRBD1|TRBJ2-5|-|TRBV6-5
TGTGCCAGCAGTCCCAGGGGGCTCGTGGAGACCCAGTACTTC
CASSPRGLVETQYF
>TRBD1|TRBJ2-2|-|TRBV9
TGTGCCAGCAGCGTAGGCAGGGGGCCGGACACCGGGGAGCTGTTTTTT
CASSVGRGPDTGELFF
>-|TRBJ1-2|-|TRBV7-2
TGTGCCAGCAGCTTATTGGGGGACACTAACTATGGCTACACCTTC
CASSLLGDTNYGYTF
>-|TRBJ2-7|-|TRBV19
TGTGCCAGTAGCCCGAGTGGGTCGACTGGGGGGACCTACGAGCAGTACTTC
CASSPSGSTGGTYEQYF